What follows is one TCR beta chain and its context. TCRdb's table, derived via immunoSEQ multiplex PCR, lists solely in-frame clones and lacks some. The sample shows millions of clones, 93% of them seen only once. The sample comes from a study of shared clonotypes between healthy human individuals. The CDR3 covers 14 residues. CDR1 is SGHTA, CDR2 FQGNSA, per germline. V shed 1 base and J shed 9 bases, with 13 bases lying between them. The rearrangement links TRBV7-2 to TRBJ1-5; a weak D match, TRBD1 (5 bases). Sequenced input: naive CD4+ T cells from PBMCs. The subset was: CD45RA+ positively selected. This TCR was sampled from a man in his late teens or twenties in good health. Some clones in this sample may be carry-over from other donors' samples. The CDR3 loop reads CASSLVVGELPQHF. CDR3 nucleotides: TGTGCCAGCAGCTTAGTGGTGGGGGAGCTGCCCCAGCATTTT.